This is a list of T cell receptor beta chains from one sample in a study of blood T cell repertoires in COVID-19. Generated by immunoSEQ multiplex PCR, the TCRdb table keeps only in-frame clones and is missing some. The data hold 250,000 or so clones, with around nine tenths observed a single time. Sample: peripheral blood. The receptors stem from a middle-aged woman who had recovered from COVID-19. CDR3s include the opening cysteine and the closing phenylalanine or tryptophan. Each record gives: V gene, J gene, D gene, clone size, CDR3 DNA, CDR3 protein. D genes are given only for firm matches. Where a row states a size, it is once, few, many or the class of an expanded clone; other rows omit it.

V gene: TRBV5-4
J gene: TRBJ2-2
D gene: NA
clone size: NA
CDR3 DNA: TGTGCCAGCAGCCCCGGCGCCGGGATTGGTAACACCGGGGAGCTGTTTTTT
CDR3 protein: CASSPGAGIGNTGELFF

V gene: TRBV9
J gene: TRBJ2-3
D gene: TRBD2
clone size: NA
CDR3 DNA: TGTGCCAGCAGCGGTGGTTTAGCGCGCGGGGGTACGCAGTATTTT
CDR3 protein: CASSGGLARGGTQYF

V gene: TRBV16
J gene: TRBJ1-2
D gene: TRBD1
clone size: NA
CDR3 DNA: TGTGCCAGCAGCCATAAGGGACAGCATGGCTACACCTTC
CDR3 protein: CASSHKGQHGYTF

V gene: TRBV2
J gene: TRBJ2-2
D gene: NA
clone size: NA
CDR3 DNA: TGTGCCAGCAGTGCAGGGCCCGCGAACACCGGGGAGCTGTTTTTT
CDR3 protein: CASSAGPANTGELFF

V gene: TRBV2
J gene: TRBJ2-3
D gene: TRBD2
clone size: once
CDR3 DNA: TGTGCCAGCAGTGAGGGACTAGCGGGAGTAGGAGATACGCAGTATTTT
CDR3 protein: CASSEGLAGVGDTQYF

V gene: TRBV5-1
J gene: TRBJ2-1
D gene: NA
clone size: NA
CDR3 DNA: TGCGCCAGCAGTTGGAGGGTAACATACAATGAGCAGTTCTTC
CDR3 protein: CASSWRVTYNEQFF

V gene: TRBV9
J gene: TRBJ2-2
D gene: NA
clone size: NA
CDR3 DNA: TGTGCCAGCAGCCGAGGGGGGGCGGCCGGGGAGCTGTTTTTT
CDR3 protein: CASSRGGAAGELFF

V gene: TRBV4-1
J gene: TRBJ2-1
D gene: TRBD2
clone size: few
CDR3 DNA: TGCGCCAGCAGCCAACGCGGGAGGGCCTCGGATGAGCAGTTCTTC
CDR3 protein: CASSQRGRASDEQFF

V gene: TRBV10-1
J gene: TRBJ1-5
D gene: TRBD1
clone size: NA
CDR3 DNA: TGCGCCAGCAGTGACACCGCCCAGGACAGGGAGCATCAGCCCCAGCATTTT
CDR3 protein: CASSDTAQDREHQPQHF

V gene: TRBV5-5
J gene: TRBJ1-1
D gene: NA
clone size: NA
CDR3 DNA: TGTGCCAGCAGCTCTACCGCCACACGACAGGTGGACCCTGAAGCTTTCTTT
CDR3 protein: CASSSTATRQVDPEAFF

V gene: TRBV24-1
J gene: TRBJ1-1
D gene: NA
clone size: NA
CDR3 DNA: TGTGCCACCAGTAGTCGGGGGAACACTGAAGCTTTCTTT
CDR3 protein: CATSSRGNTEAFF

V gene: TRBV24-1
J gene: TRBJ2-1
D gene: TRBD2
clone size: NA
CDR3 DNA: TGTGCCACCAGTGATTTTGGGTATGCGAGTAGCGGGAGTACCTACAATGAGCAGTTCTTC
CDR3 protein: CATSDFGYASSGSTYNEQFF

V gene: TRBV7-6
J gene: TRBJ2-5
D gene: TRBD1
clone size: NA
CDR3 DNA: TGTGCCAGCAGCTTGGGACAGGTGCAAGAGACCCAGTACTTC
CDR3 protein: CASSLGQVQETQYF

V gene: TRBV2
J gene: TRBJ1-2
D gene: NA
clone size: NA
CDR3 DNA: TGTGCCAGCAGTTCTCGGAAAGGGGATGGCTACACCTTC
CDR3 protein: CASSSRKGDGYTF

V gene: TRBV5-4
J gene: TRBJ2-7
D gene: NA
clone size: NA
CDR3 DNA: TGTGCCAGCAGCCCGGGGGGCGTGCCGATCTACGAGCAGTACTTC
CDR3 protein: CASSPGGVPIYEQYF

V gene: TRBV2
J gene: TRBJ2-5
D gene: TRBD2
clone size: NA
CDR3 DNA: TGTGCCAGCAGTGAACCTCTAGCGGGAGAGACCCAGTACTTC
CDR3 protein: CASSEPLAGETQYF

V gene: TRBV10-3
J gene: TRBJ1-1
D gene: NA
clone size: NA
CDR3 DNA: TGTGCCATCAGCGGTCGCGCTGGGAACACTGAAGCTTTCTTT
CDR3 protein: CAISGRAGNTEAFF

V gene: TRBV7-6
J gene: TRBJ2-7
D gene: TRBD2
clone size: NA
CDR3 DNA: TGTGCCAGCGCCGGGGGGGGAGCGGGATCGGGCGAGCAGTACTTC
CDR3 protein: CASAGGGAGSGEQYF

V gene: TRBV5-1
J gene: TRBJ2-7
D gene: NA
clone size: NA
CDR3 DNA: TGCGCCAGCAGCGCGGTCCCGGGAGCGGACGAGCAGTACTTC
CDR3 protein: CASSAVPGADEQYF

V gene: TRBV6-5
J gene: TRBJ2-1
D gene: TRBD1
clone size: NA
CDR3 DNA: TGTGCCAGCAGACAGGGACAGGGGAACTACAATGAGCAGTTCTTC
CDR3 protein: CASRQGQGNYNEQFF

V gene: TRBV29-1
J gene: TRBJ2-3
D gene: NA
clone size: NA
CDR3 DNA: TGCAGCGTTGGGGGGCGGCTTCAGTCAGATACGCAGTATTTT
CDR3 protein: CSVGGRLQSDTQYF

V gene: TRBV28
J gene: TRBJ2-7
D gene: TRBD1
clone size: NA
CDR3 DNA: TGTGCCAGCAGTTCGACAGGGGCGATCTCCTACGAGCAGTACTTC
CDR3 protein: CASSSTGAISYEQYF